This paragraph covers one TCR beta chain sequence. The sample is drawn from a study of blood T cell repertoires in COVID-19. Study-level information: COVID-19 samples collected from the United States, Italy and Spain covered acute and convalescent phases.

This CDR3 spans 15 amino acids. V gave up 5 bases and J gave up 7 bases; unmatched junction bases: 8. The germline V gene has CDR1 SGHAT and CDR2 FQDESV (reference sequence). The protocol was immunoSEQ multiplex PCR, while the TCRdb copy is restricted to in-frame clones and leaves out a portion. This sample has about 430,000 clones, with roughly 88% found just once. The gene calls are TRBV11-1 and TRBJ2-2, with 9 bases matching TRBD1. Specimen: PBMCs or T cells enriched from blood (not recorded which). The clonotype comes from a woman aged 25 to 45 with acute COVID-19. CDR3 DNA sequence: TGTGCCAGCAGCCAAGACGGGACAGGGTTCGGGGAGCTGTTTTTT. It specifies CASSQDGTGFGELFF.